These 29 T cell receptor beta chains came from one sample sequenced in a study of shared clonotypes between healthy human individuals. The repertoire was sequenced with immunoSEQ multiplex PCR; TCRdb's copy has only in-frame clones and lacks some. Of 550,000 to 700,000 clones in the sample, around 78% are singletons; the top ten hold around 1.8%. The sequenced sample consisted of memory CD4+ T cells sorted from blood. Subset here: CD45RA-negative fraction. Source of these receptors: a woman between 25 and 40 years old in good health.

CDR3 amino acids: CASSYSGTGVHEQFF. Written as DNA, the CDR3 is TGTGCCAGCAGTTACTCCGGGACAGGGGTCCATGAGCAGTTCTTC. The V and J genes are TRBV6-5 and TRBJ2-1; TRBD1 matches 10 bases. Trimming removed 0 bases from V and 8 bases from J; junction bases left unmatched: 4. This CDR3 comprises 15 residues. CDR1 MNHEY and CDR2 SVGAGI come from the germline V gene.

This clone was recorded only once. This CDR3 is also generated by other DNA sequences in the sample. This chain links TRBV30 with TRBJ2-3, with no clear D. Germline assignment: CDR1 GTSNPN and CDR2 SVGIG (reference sequence). The length of the CDR3 is 11 residues. The V gene lost 2 bases and the J gene lost 5 bases, with 5 bases spanning the gap. Here the CDR3 DNA reads TGTGCCTGGAGTACCGGAGATACGCAGTATTTT. This translates into CAWSTGDTQYF.

The chain links TRBV28 to TRBJ2-7; TRBD1 matches at 7 bases. Germline V CDR1 and CDR2: MDHEN, SYDVKM. Trimming at V came to 4 bases and at J to 3 bases, leaving 9 bases not matched to a gene. CDR3 size: 15 residues. This CDR3 reads CASSSGQAGHYEQYF. The CDR3 bases are TGTGCCAGCAGTTCAGGACAGGCGGGCCACTACGAGCAGTACTTC.

The chain recombines TRBV5-1 with TRBJ2-1, with 8 bases aligning to TRBD2. Trimming took 4 bases from V and 3 from J; bases not matched to a gene: 6. Germline V gene data show CDR1 as SGHRS and CDR2 as YFSETQ. The CDR3 length is 15 residues. CDR3 loop: CASSRSGRDYNEQFF. The CDR3 DNA reads TGCGCCAGCAGCCGGAGCGGGAGAGACTACAATGAGCAGTTCTTC.

The gene calls are TRBV15 and TRBJ2-6; 7 bases line up with TRBD2. V was pared by 9 bases and J by 2 bases, with 7 bases of the junction left unmatched. The CDR3 is 15 residues long. Germline-derived CDR1 and CDR2 are LNHNV and YYDKDF (reference sequence). The CDR3 reads CATTGGTAGANVLTF. For the CDR3, the DNA is TGTGCCACAACGGGGGGAACTGCTGGGGCCAACGTCCTGACTTTC. The complete variable domain, with remaining parts taken from reference TRBV15 and TRBJ2-6, reads DAMVIQNPRYQVTQFGKPVTLSCSQTLNHNVMYWYQQKSSQAPKLLFHYYDKDFNNEADTPDNFQSRRPNTSFCFLDIRSPGLGDTAMYLCATTGGTAGANVLTFGAGSRLTVL.

The CDR3 nucleotides read TGCGCCAGCAGCTTATATAGACAGTACGAGCAGTACTTC. Its protein is CASSLYRQYEQYF. V gene TRBV5-1 combines with J gene TRBJ2-7; D may be TRBD1 (5 bases). Trimming cost V 2 bases and J 4 bases, with 10 bases left between them. Germline values: CDR1 SGHRS, CDR2 YFSETQ. The CDR3 has 13 amino acids.

This chain uses TRBV28 with TRBJ2-7; D is unclear. The CDR3 extends over 16 amino acids. The germline CDR1 and CDR2 sequences are MDHEN and SYDVKM. Trimming removed 5 bases at V and 7 bases at J, with 24 bases between. The DNA for the CDR3 is TGTGCCAGCAGTACCGCTGAGGCAGCCCACCTGGAGGAGCAGTACTTC. Protein product: CASSTAEAAHLEEQYF.

The V gene is TRBV5-1, the J gene TRBJ2-1; 7 positions agree with TRBD1. Germline-derived CDR1 and CDR2 are SGHRS and YFSETQ. V shed 3 bases, J shed 5 bases, and the junction held 5 bases outside the gene matches. The CDR3 covers 14 residues. CDR3 sequence reads: CASSWGTENNEQFF. The CDR3 DNA follows: TGCGCCAGCAGCTGGGGGACAGAGAACAATGAGCAGTTCTTC. Based on the CDR3 plus reference TRBV5-1 and TRBJ2-1, the full variable domain is KAGVTQTPRYLIKTRGQQVTLSCSPISGHRSVSWYQQTPGQGLQFLFEYFSETQRNKGNFPGRFSGRQFSNSRSEMNVSTLELGDSALYLCASSWGTENNEQFFGPGTRLTVL.

The rearrangement uses TRBV9 and TRBJ1-1; perhaps TRBD1 as D (6 bases). The length of the CDR3 is 15 residues. From germline, CDR1 is SGDLS and CDR2 YYNGEE. Trimming cost V 1 base and J 1 base, with 11 bases left between them. CDR3 amino acids: CASSVTSTGNTEAFF. The CDR3 nucleotides are TGTGCCAGCAGCGTAACCTCGACAGGGAACACTGAAGCTTTCTTT.

A few counts support this clone. The chain couples TRBV18 to TRBJ2-7; 7 nucleotides agree with TRBD1. The CDR3 sequence is 13 residues long. CDR1 and CDR2 (germline): KGHSH, LQKENI. The junction had 3 bases not matched to a gene; V was cut back by 0 bases and J by 7 bases. CDR3 coding DNA: TGTGCCAGCTCACCACCCCAGGGGGTTGAGCAGTACTTC. This gives the protein CASSPPQGVEQYF.

The rearrangement links TRBV6-5 to TRBJ1-4; the D is unclear. This CDR3 has 14 residues. From germline, CDR1 is MNHEY and CDR2 SVGAGI. V was shortened by 6 bases and J by 8 bases, with 16 bases between the two germline ends. For the CDR3, the DNA is TGTGCCAGCAGACCCAGGTTCCTGGGGGAAAAACTGTTTTTT. This codes for CASRPRFLGEKLFF.

Here the CDR3 DNA reads TGCGCCAGCAGTGAGATCAGGACAGGCGGCGAGCAGTACTTC. Translating gives CASSEIRTGGEQYF. This sequence joins TRBV10-1 and TRBJ2-7, with 7 bases aligning to TRBD1. Germline V gene data show CDR1 as WNHNN and CDR2 as SYGVQD (reference sequence). This CDR3 is built from 14 residues. Losses at the gene ends were 2 bases for V and 6 bases for J; bases not matched to a gene: 7.

This CDR3 reads CAWRETGIGNTIYF. CDR3 DNA: TGTGCCTGGAGGGAAACAGGAATTGGAAACACCATATATTTT. This chain uses TRBV30 with TRBJ1-3, with TRBD1 as a possible D gene (5 bases). CDR1 is GTSNPN, CDR2 SVGIG, per germline (reference sequence). The ends were cut back, 3 bases at V and 3 bases at J, with 12 bases in the middle. The CDR3 has 14 residues.

This clone has ten or more counts. The rearrangement links TRBV5-3 to TRBJ2-2; no clear D. TRBV5-3 is noted as an ORF with a role that remains uncertain. The V end lost 2 bases, the J end lost 0 bases, and 5 bases lay between the germline ends. The CDR3 has 14 residues. This CDR3 is CARSFQSNTGELFF. DNA of the CDR3: TGTGCCAGAAGCTTCCAGTCGAACACCGGGGAGCTGTTTTTT.

CDR3 sequence: CASSITGGRPSDTQYF. The CDR3 DNA is TGTGCCAGTAGTATTACTGGCGGGAGACCATCAGATACGCAGTATTTT. The chain joins TRBV19 to TRBJ2-3; 7 bases line up with TRBD2. J gave up 4 bases and V 3 bases, and 10 bases lay outside the gene matches. This CDR3 spans 16 amino acids. In germline, CDR1 is LNHDA, CDR2 SQIVND (reference sequence).

This chain uses TRBV6-1 with TRBJ2-7; 7 bases match TRBD2. CDR3 length equals 15 residues. Losses at the gene ends were 1 base for V and 2 bases for J; bases not matched to a gene: 5. Germline CDR1 is MNHNS and CDR2 is SASEGT. CDR3 residues: CASSEGAGVTYEQYF. CDR3 DNA sequence: TGTGCCAGCAGTGAAGGTGCGGGGGTTACCTACGAGCAGTACTTC.

The chain links TRBV28 to TRBJ2-3, with D hard to call. Germline CDR1 reads MDHEN; CDR2 reads SYDVKM. V was clipped by 4 bases and J by 0 bases, with 8 bases between them. The CDR3 is 14 residues long. In DNA, the CDR3 is TGTGCCAGCAGTTCCCCCCTGAGCACAGATACGCAGTATTTT. Translated, it gives CASSSPLSTDTQYF.

This chain links TRBV14 with TRBJ1-2, with a tentative D call TRBD1 (5 bases). Germline V gene lookup returns CDR1 SGHDN and CDR2 FVKESK. The CDR3 covers 13 residues. Trimming stripped 2 bases from V and 6 bases from J, with 10 bases between. The CDR3 region is CASSQLRGDGYTF. The CDR3 bases are TGTGCCAGCAGCCAACTGAGGGGCGATGGCTACACCTTC.

This chain connects TRBV6-6 to TRBJ1-1; 7 bases are shared with TRBD1. Per the germline V gene, CDR1 is MNHNY and CDR2 is SVGAGI (reference sequence). The CDR3 length is 16 residues. Trimming at V came to 7 bases and at J to 5 bases, leaving 16 bases not matched to a gene. This chain's CDR3 is CASNNQNRGSDTEAFF. CDR3 in DNA: TGTGCCAGCAACAATCAAAACAGGGGCAGTGATACTGAAGCTTTCTTT.

The chain combines TRBV28 with TRBJ1-1, with 7 bases matching TRBD1. Germline V gives CDR1 MDHEN, CDR2 SYDVKM. This CDR3 comprises 15 residues. The junction had 13 bases not matched to a gene; V was cut back by 6 bases and J by 6 bases. The CDR3 spells CASRSNYPGQSEAFF. In DNA, the CDR3 is TGTGCCAGCAGGTCCAACTATCCGGGACAGTCTGAAGCTTTCTTT.

The J gene is TRBJ2-7, the V gene TRBV5-1; TRBD1 agrees at 9 bases. The germline gives CDR1 SGHRS, CDR2 YFSETQ. After removal of 4 bases from V and 0 bases from J, the junction contained 5 bases not matched to a gene. The CDR3 has 15 residues. In nucleotides, the CDR3 is TGCGCCAGCAGCCCGACAGGGGGAAGCTCCTACGAGCAGTACTTC. As protein: CASSPTGGSSYEQYF.

The J gene is TRBJ2-3, the V gene TRBV2; 7 bases are a match to TRBD1. The V segment lost 7 bases and the J segment 3 bases; nucleotides outside the gene matches: 7. Germline assignment: CDR1 SNHLY and CDR2 FYNNEI. The CDR3 consists of 14 residues. The CDR3 DNA reads as TGTGCCAGCACTGCGACAGGGAGAACAGATACGCAGTATTTT. Its protein is CASTATGRTDTQYF.

V is TRBV9 and J is TRBJ2-2; TRBD2 matches 9 bases. Germline lookup yields CDR1 SGDLS and CDR2 YYNGEE. This CDR3 has 15 residues. V shed 1 base, J shed 2 bases, and the junction held 0 bases outside the gene matches. The CDR3 DNA is TGTGCCAGCAGCGTACTAGCGGGAAACACCGGGGAGCTGTTTTTT. It specifies CASSVLAGNTGELFF.

The rearrangement joins TRBV12-5 to TRBJ1-2; TRBD1 might be the D (6 bases). Per the germline V gene, CDR1 is LGHNT and CDR2 is FRNRAP. The CDR3 extends over 15 amino acids. Trimming shortened V by 1 base and J by 5 bases, and 14 bases separated the two germline ends. CDR3 DNA sequence: TGTGCTAGTGGTTTGGGCAGGGGCCAGGAATATGGCTACACCTTC. The encoded protein is CASGLGRGQEYGYTF.

J is TRBJ2-3 and V is TRBV10-1, with 13 bases identical to TRBD2. CDR1 WNHNN and CDR2 SYGVQD come from the germline V gene (reference sequence). The CDR3 consists of 16 residues. V lost 5 bases, J lost 6 bases, and 8 bases stayed unmatched. The CDR3 sequence is CASSQPGTSGTDTQYF. CDR3 DNA: TGCGCCAGCAGTCAACCCGGGACTAGCGGGACCGATACGCAGTATTTT.

This clone was picked up a small number of times. The V and J genes are TRBV4-1 and TRBJ2-4; tentatively, D is TRBD1 (6 bases). V lost 2 bases and J lost 4, with 18 bases in between. This CDR3 has 17 amino acids. Germline lookup yields CDR1 MGHRA and CDR2 YSYEKL. The CDR3 nucleotides read TGCGCCAGCAGCCAAAACCACCCGGGACAAGAGAAAAACATTCAGTACTTC. It translates to CASSQNHPGQEKNIQYF.

The chain couples TRBV6-6 to TRBJ1-5; D uncertain. The CDR3 is 16 amino acids. The germline V gene has CDR1 MNHNY and CDR2 SVGAGI (reference sequence). V lost 2 bases and J 4 bases, leaving 15 bases between the germline ends. Written as DNA, the CDR3 is TGTGCCAGCAGTTACGGTTTAATTCAAGGTAATCAGCCCCAGCATTTT. Translated: CASSYGLIQGNQPQHF.

The chain links TRBV10-3 to TRBJ2-3; maybe TRBD2 (5 bases). Trimming pared 0 bases from V and 4 bases from J, leaving 8 bases between. CDR1 and CDR2 from the germline V gene are ENHRY and SYGVKD. The CDR3 totals 14 residues. The CDR3 DNA is TGTGCCATCAGTGAGTCAAATAGCGCAGATACGCAGTATTTT. This encodes CAISESNSADTQYF.

This clone was counted many times. The chain employs TRBV6-5 and TRBJ2-5; 7 bases map to TRBD2. This CDR3 has 15 amino acids. J gave up 3 bases and V 5 bases, and 9 bases lay outside the gene matches. The germline V gene encodes CDR1 MNHEY and CDR2 SVGAGI. The CDR3 coding sequence is TGTGCCAGCAGTACCTCCCTTGGGGGGGAAGAGACCCAGTACTTC. Translated: CASSTSLGGEETQYF.